These T cell receptor beta chains were read from a single sample in a study of blood T cell repertoires in COVID-19. Generated by immunoSEQ multiplex PCR, the TCRdb table keeps only in-frame clones and is missing some. The sample shows more than 65,000 clones, about 70% of them seen only once. The material sequenced was peripheral blood. These receptors came from a woman between 65 and 79 years old with acute or convalescent COVID-19. Each CDR3 is given with its conserved first and last residue. A D gene is named only where the DNA matches it firmly. Part of the rows lack a size; the others show once, few, many or a class for expanded clones.

CDR3 length: 14; J gene: TRBJ1-2; D gene: -; clone size: few; V gene: TRBV7-8; CDR3 DNA: TGTGCCAGCAGCTTAGGCCACTTCAACTATGGCTACACCTTC; CDR3 protein: CASSLGHFNYGYTF
CDR3 length: 14; J gene: TRBJ1-5; D gene: -; clone size: -; V gene: TRBV3-1/TRBV3-2; CDR3 DNA: TGTGCCAGCAGCCAGAGACAGACCAATCAGCCCCAGCATTTT; CDR3 protein: CASSQRQTNQPQHF
CDR3 length: 13; J gene: TRBJ1-2; D gene: -; clone size: -; V gene: TRBV30; CDR3 DNA: TGTGCCTGGAGTGTACAACGGGGGAATGGCTACACCTTC; CDR3 protein: CAWSVQRGNGYTF
CDR3 length: 16; J gene: TRBJ2-1; D gene: TRBD2; clone size: -; V gene: TRBV4-2; CDR3 DNA: TGTGCCAGCAGCCAAGAGACTAGCGGGATCTACAATGAGCAGTTCTTC; CDR3 protein: CASSQETSGIYNEQFF
CDR3 length: 15; J gene: TRBJ1-1; D gene: -; clone size: -; V gene: TRBV3-1/TRBV3-2; CDR3 DNA: TGTGCCAGCAGCCAACGGGGGTTGGGGGACACTGAAGCTTTCTTT; CDR3 protein: CASSQRGLGDTEAFF
CDR3 length: 14; J gene: TRBJ2-7; D gene: TRBD1; clone size: -; V gene: TRBV11-2; CDR3 DNA: TGTGCCAGCAGCCAAACAGGGGTTTCTCTCGAGCAGTACTTC; CDR3 protein: CASSQTGVSLEQYF
CDR3 length: 15; J gene: TRBJ2-7; D gene: -; clone size: -; V gene: TRBV5-1; CDR3 DNA: TGCGCCAGCAGCTTGACTAGCAGTAGCTCCTACGAGCAGTACTTC; CDR3 protein: CASSLTSSSSYEQYF
CDR3 length: 14; J gene: TRBJ2-2; D gene: -; clone size: -; V gene: TRBV19; CDR3 DNA: TGTGCCAGTGTGGACAGAGAAAACACCGGGGAGCTGTTTTTT; CDR3 protein: CASVDRENTGELFF
CDR3 length: 13; J gene: TRBJ2-3; D gene: -; clone size: -; V gene: TRBV6-5; CDR3 DNA: TGTGCCAGCATGGTATTAGCAACAGATACGCAGTATTTT; CDR3 protein: CASMVLATDTQYF
CDR3 length: 13; J gene: TRBJ2-5; D gene: TRBD2; clone size: -; V gene: TRBV10-3; CDR3 DNA: TGTGCCACCGGGACTAGCGGAGGGGAGACCCAGTACTTC; CDR3 protein: CATGTSGGETQYF
CDR3 length: 15; J gene: TRBJ2-7; D gene: -; clone size: -; V gene: TRBV6-5; CDR3 DNA: TGTGCCAGCAGCCCCGACGCCCCTGGGCCCTACGAGCAGTACTTC; CDR3 protein: CASSPDAPGPYEQYF
CDR3 length: 15; J gene: TRBJ2-1; D gene: TRBD1; clone size: -; V gene: TRBV11-3; CDR3 DNA: TGTGCCAGCAGCTTAGGGGACAGTATTAACAATGAGCAGTTCTTC; CDR3 protein: CASSLGDSINNEQFF
CDR3 length: 15; J gene: TRBJ1-2; D gene: TRBD1; clone size: -; V gene: TRBV2; CDR3 DNA: TGTGCCAGCAGCCCTAGGGCAGGGGGCCACTATGGCTACACCTTC; CDR3 protein: CASSPRAGGHYGYTF
CDR3 length: 18; J gene: TRBJ1-1; D gene: -; clone size: once; V gene: TRBV19; CDR3 DNA: TGTGCCAGTAGTACCGGATCGTACGACAGCTCGCTGAACACTGAAGCTTTCTTT; CDR3 protein: CASSTGSYDSSLNTEAFF
CDR3 length: 15; J gene: TRBJ1-5; D gene: -; clone size: -; V gene: TRBV7-2; CDR3 DNA: TGTGCCAGCAGCTTAGGACAGCTTAGCAATCAGCCCCAGCATTTT; CDR3 protein: CASSLGQLSNQPQHF
CDR3 length: 17; J gene: TRBJ2-3; D gene: -; clone size: -; V gene: TRBV24-1; CDR3 DNA: TGTGCCACCAGTGACCTCAGCGGTTCCAAAAGCACAGATACGCAGTATTTT; CDR3 protein: CATSDLSGSKSTDTQYF
CDR3 length: 14; J gene: TRBJ2-7; D gene: TRBD2; clone size: -; V gene: TRBV27; CDR3 DNA: TGTGCCAGCAGTTCCTCTAGCGGGAGGAACGAGCAGTACTTC; CDR3 protein: CASSSSSGRNEQYF
CDR3 length: 15; J gene: TRBJ1-1; D gene: TRBD1; clone size: -; V gene: TRBV7-9; CDR3 DNA: TGTGCCAGCAGCTTAGCGGCAGGGGGGAACACTGAAGCTTTCTTT; CDR3 protein: CASSLAAGGNTEAFF
CDR3 length: 15; J gene: TRBJ1-1; D gene: TRBD1; clone size: -; V gene: TRBV6-5; CDR3 DNA: TGTGCCAGCAGTAGTCAAGGCCTATGGACAGGGGGAGCTTTCTTT; CDR3 protein: CASSSQGLWTGGAFF
CDR3 length: 17; J gene: TRBJ2-7; D gene: -; clone size: -; V gene: TRBV11-2; CDR3 DNA: TGTGCCAGCAGCTTAAACCCCCAGACAGGGAGGTCCTACGAGCAGTACTTC; CDR3 protein: CASSLNPQTGRSYEQYF
CDR3 length: 13; J gene: TRBJ1-5; D gene: -; clone size: few; V gene: TRBV30; CDR3 DNA: TGTGCCTGGAGCCCCAATAGCAATCAGCCCCAGCATTTT; CDR3 protein: CAWSPNSNQPQHF
CDR3 length: 14; J gene: TRBJ2-3; D gene: TRBD2; clone size: -; V gene: TRBV5-4; CDR3 DNA: TGTGCCAGCAGCTCTAGCGGGGGCTCAGATACGCAGTATTTT; CDR3 protein: CASSSSGGSDTQYF
CDR3 length: 12; J gene: TRBJ1-2; D gene: TRBD1; clone size: -; V gene: TRBV28; CDR3 DNA: TGTGCCAGCAGTTTAGGGGACAGGGGCTACACCTTC; CDR3 protein: CASSLGDRGYTF
CDR3 length: 13; J gene: TRBJ2-5; D gene: -; clone size: -; V gene: TRBV20-1; CDR3 DNA: TGCAGTGCTAGTGCAGGACAGAAGGAGACCCAGTACTTC; CDR3 protein: CSASAGQKETQYF
CDR3 length: 13; J gene: TRBJ1-2; D gene: -; clone size: -; V gene: TRBV19; CDR3 DNA: TGTGCCAGTCGTAGCGAGGGTAACTATGGCTACACCTTC; CDR3 protein: CASRSEGNYGYTF
CDR3 length: 17; J gene: TRBJ2-5; D gene: TRBD1; clone size: -; V gene: TRBV12-5; CDR3 DNA: TGTGCTAGTGGTTTGGTAGGAAAGGGGGACAGCCAAGAGACCCAGTACTTC; CDR3 protein: CASGLVGKGDSQETQYF
CDR3 length: 12; J gene: TRBJ1-2; D gene: TRBD1; clone size: -; V gene: TRBV7-2; CDR3 DNA: TGTGCCAGCACCACAGGGGGCATGCGCTACACCTTC; CDR3 protein: CASTTGGMRYTF
CDR3 length: 13; J gene: TRBJ2-7; D gene: -; clone size: few; V gene: TRBV7-2; CDR3 DNA: TGTGCCAGCAGCGAACGGGTCCCCTACGAGCAGTACTTC; CDR3 protein: CASSERVPYEQYF
CDR3 length: 14; J gene: TRBJ1-3; D gene: TRBD1; clone size: -; V gene: TRBV3-1/TRBV3-2; CDR3 DNA: TGTGCCAGCAGCCCGACAGGGGGGAAGGACACCATATATTTT; CDR3 protein: CASSPTGGKDTIYF
CDR3 length: 19; J gene: TRBJ2-1; D gene: TRBD2; clone size: few; V gene: TRBV27; CDR3 DNA: TGTGCCAGCAGTGCCGGGACAGGGGGACTAGCGGGAATACTCAATGAGCAGTTCTTC; CDR3 protein: CASSAGTGGLAGILNEQFF
CDR3 length: 16; J gene: TRBJ2-1; D gene: TRBD2; clone size: few; V gene: TRBV24-1; CDR3 DNA: TGTGCCACCGGGACTAGCGGGGGCCCACTGGGGAATGAGCAGTTCTTC; CDR3 protein: CATGTSGGPLGNEQFF
CDR3 length: 13; J gene: TRBJ1-1; D gene: -; clone size: -; V gene: TRBV6-4; CDR3 DNA: TGTGCCTCCAGGAGACAGTACAACACTGAAGCTTTCTTT; CDR3 protein: CASRRQYNTEAFF
CDR3 length: 16; J gene: TRBJ1-3; D gene: TRBD1; clone size: -; V gene: TRBV18; CDR3 DNA: TGTGCCAGCTCAAGGGGGACAGCCGGGGCTGGAAACACCATATATTTT; CDR3 protein: CASSRGTAGAGNTIYF
CDR3 length: 15; J gene: TRBJ2-7; D gene: -; clone size: -; V gene: TRBV5-6; CDR3 DNA: TGTGCCAGCAGCGTAAGGGTACGGACAGCTCCCGAGCAGTACTTC; CDR3 protein: CASSVRVRTAPEQYF
CDR3 length: 13; J gene: TRBJ2-2; D gene: -; clone size: -; V gene: TRBV6-5; CDR3 DNA: TGTGCCACTACACAGGGTGCCACCGGGGAGCTGTTTTTT; CDR3 protein: CATTQGATGELFF
CDR3 length: 16; J gene: TRBJ1-2; D gene: -; clone size: few; V gene: TRBV27; CDR3 DNA: TGTGCCAGCACCCCAGGGTGGGGCCAAGCTAACTATGGCTACACCTTC; CDR3 protein: CASTPGWGQANYGYTF
CDR3 length: 14; J gene: TRBJ1-4; D gene: -; clone size: -; V gene: TRBV13; CDR3 DNA: TGTGCCAGCAGCACCCGCGGGGGAAATGAAAAACTGTTTTTT; CDR3 protein: CASSTRGGNEKLFF
CDR3 length: 15; J gene: TRBJ1-2; D gene: TRBD1; clone size: -; V gene: TRBV9; CDR3 DNA: TGTGCCAGCAGCGTAGAAGGACAGGGAGCGTATGGCTACACCTTC; CDR3 protein: CASSVEGQGAYGYTF
CDR3 length: 14; J gene: TRBJ2-7; D gene: TRBD1; clone size: few; V gene: TRBV27; CDR3 DNA: TGTGCCAGCAAGGACGACAGGGCACCCTACGAGCAGTACTTC; CDR3 protein: CASKDDRAPYEQYF
CDR3 length: 16; J gene: TRBJ1-2; D gene: -; clone size: -; V gene: TRBV5-1; CDR3 DNA: TGCGCCAGCAGCCCCTTTCCGGGGGGTTCTAACTATGGCTACACCTTC; CDR3 protein: CASSPFPGGSNYGYTF
CDR3 length: 13; J gene: TRBJ1-6; D gene: -; clone size: -; V gene: TRBV25-1; CDR3 DNA: TGTGCCAGCAGTAGCGTCGAATCTTCACCCCTCCACTTT; CDR3 protein: CASSSVESSPLHF